This T cell receptor beta chain was sequenced in a study of blood T cells in healthy people across ages. V was cut by 5 bases and J by 9 bases, with 23 bases left in between. CDR3 length: 16 amino acids. Germline V gene sequence: CDR1 SEHNR, CDR2 FQNEAQ (reference sequence). Primers used in a second PCR of about 6 to 11 cycles were a sample-barcoded 5' primer and a J-beta primer mix. Every cDNA was tagged by a template-switch adaptor with 12 random nucleotides. Any given sample supplied a minimum of 3 million CDR3-containing paired-end reads. TCRdb analysed the 5' RACE reads with MiXCR anew, one entry per CDR3 protein. The data show about 1,600,000 distinct CDR3 sequences, around two fifths seen once. Donors gave roughly 10 milliliters of peripheral blood apiece.

This sequence originates from a woman aged 18 to 35 in good health. Sequenced sample: blood. The chain is built from TRBV7-9 and TRBJ1-5, with D possibly matching TRBD1 (5 bases). The CDR3 bases are TGTGCCAGCAGCCCTGGGGTGGCGGGGCCTGGATGGCCCCAGCATTTT. Residues: CASSPGVAGPGWPQHF.